These 14 T cell receptor beta chains originate from one sample sequenced in a study of regulatory T cells in long-lasting Graves disease. Assembly of TCR beta libraries relied on iRepertoire HTBI primers together with Arm-PCR of CDR3 regions. Via MiXCR, TCRdb re-called the multiplex PCR reads, giving one row per CDR3 protein. The data contain about 400,000 distinct CDR3 sequences, 15% of them seen just once; the ten biggest clones take up about 8.3%. The time point: newly diagnosed GD, antithyroid drugs for less than 3 months. PBMCs provided the RNA from which the TCR library was made. A further study also used this sample, focusing on T cells in Graves' hyperthyroidism and ophthalmopathy.

The specimen was peripheral blood mononuclear cells (PBMCs), collected at new diagnosis, from a patient treated with antithyroid drugs. These receptors came from a woman aged 40 to 49 with Graves disease.

This clonotype was detected ten times or more. The chain couples TRBV30 to TRBJ2-4, with D possibly being TRBD2 (6 bases). Germline V CDR1 and CDR2: GTSNPN, SVGIG (reference sequence). The CDR3 length is 12 residues. V was trimmed by 0 bases and J by 9 bases, leaving 9 bases between them. As DNA, the CDR3 is TGTGCCTGGAGTGTGGGGGGAAGCATTCAGTACTTC. Translating it yields CAWSVGGSIQYF.

This chain connects TRBV19 to TRBJ1-3, with no clear D. Per germline, CDR1 LNHDA and CDR2 SQIVND (reference sequence). There are 14 residues in the CDR3. Trimming removed 2 bases from V and 4 bases from J, with 9 bases in between. The CDR3 here is CASSITTEGNTIYF. CDR3 in DNA: TGTGCCAGTAGTATAACCACCGAAGGAAACACCATATATTTT.

This clonotype has ten or more counts. The chain employs TRBV11-2 and TRBJ1-1; D gene ambiguous. The CDR3 sequence is 13 residues long. The germline V gene has CDR1 SGHAT and CDR2 FQNNGV. V was clipped by 5 bases and J by 0 bases, with 7 bases between them. CDR3 nucleotide sequence: TGTGCCAGCAGCCAAACGCTGAACACTGAAGCTTTCTTT. Its protein product is CASSQTLNTEAFF. Together with reference TRBV11-2 and TRBJ1-1, the CDR3 gives the full variable domain: EAGVAQSPRYKIIEKRQSVAFWCNPISGHATLYWYQQILGQGPKLLIQFQNNGVVDDSQLPKDRFSAERLKGVDSTLKIQPAKLEDSAVYLCASSQTLNTEAFFGQGTRLTVV.

This clonotype was observed many times. The chain is built from TRBV7-8 and TRBJ2-1, with 7 nucleotides matching TRBD1. The trim removed 4 bases at V and 0 bases at J, leaving 6 bases unmatched. Per germline, CDR1 SGHVS and CDR2 FQNEAQ. The CDR3 loop spans 16 amino acids. The CDR3 coding sequence is TGTGCCAGCAGCTCCGGGACAGCGAGCTCCTACAATGAGCAGTTCTTC. Residues: CASSSGTASSYNEQFF.

This clonotype appeared a few times. The chain employs TRBV20-1 and TRBJ2-3; D is tentatively TRBD1 or TRBD2 (5 bases each). Deletions cut 2 bases from V and 2 bases from J, with 8 bases between. This CDR3 region has 13 residues. From germline, CDR1 is DFQATT and CDR2 SNEGSKA (reference sequence). The CDR3 sequence is CSARYGTTDTQYF. The CDR3 DNA sequence: TGCAGTGCTAGATACGGGACCACAGATACGCAGTATTTT.

The chain employs TRBV13 and TRBJ2-2, with 10 bases identical to TRBD1. Germline CDR1 reads PRHDT; CDR2 reads FYEKMQ (reference sequence). Losses at the gene ends were 5 bases for V and 7 bases for J; bases not matched to a gene: 7. The CDR3 extends over 15 amino acids. The CDR3 reads CASSPPTGGFGELFF. The CDR3 DNA follows: TGTGCCAGCAGCCCCCCGACAGGGGGCTTCGGGGAGCTGTTTTTT.

This clonotype was observed a handful of times. The rearrangement joins TRBV28 to TRBJ2-7; a weak D match, TRBD1 (6 bases). Germline lookup yields CDR1 MDHEN and CDR2 SYDVKM. This CDR3 contains 15 residues. The V gene lost 8 bases and the J gene lost 5 bases, with 22 bases spanning the gap. The chain's CDR3 is CASLPTGTTVHEQYF. The CDR3 region has the DNA TGTGCCAGCCTCCCCACCGGGACAACCGTCCACGAGCAGTACTTC.

This chain joins TRBV10-3 and TRBJ2-1; 7 bases are shared with TRBD1. V trimming: 4 bases; J trimming: 7 bases; junction bases outside the gene matches: 13. The germline CDR1 and CDR2 sequences are ENHRY and SYGVKD. This CDR3 contains 16 residues. CDR3 in DNA: TGTGCCATCAGTGGATTCGGGACAGACCTCGGGAATGAGCAGTTCTTC. This translates into CAISGFGTDLGNEQFF.

A word on this clonotype: A much larger clone is a single base away; this may be a read error. The V gene is TRBV27, the J gene TRBJ2-2; 10 nucleotides align to TRBD1. Germline values: CDR1 MNHEY, CDR2 SMNVEV (reference sequence). The junction had 7 bases not matched to a gene; V was cut back by 0 bases and J by 6 bases. CDR3 size: 17 residues. The CDR3 loop is CASSLSLDRGYPGELFF. In DNA, the CDR3 is TGTGCCAGCAGTTTATCGCTGGACAGGGGGTACCCCGGGGAGCTGTTTTTT.

V is TRBV20-1 and J is TRBJ2-1; 10 bases are shared with TRBD1. The CDR3 extends over 14 amino acids. Looked up from germline, CDR1 is DFQATT and CDR2 is SNEGSKA (reference sequence). The ends lost 6 bases at V and 4 bases at J; junction bases unmatched: 6. CDR3 coding DNA: TGCAGTGCAGGGACAGGGGACCCTTACAATGAGCAGTTCTTC. Translated: CSAGTGDPYNEQFF.

Remarks on this clonotype: Germline is not matched at one junction end, which may reflect a read error. The chain has TRBV6-1 and TRBJ2-7; TRBD1 aligns across 9 bases. The germline CDR1 and CDR2 sequences are MNHNS and SASEGT. The CDR3 has 14 residues. CDR3 sequence: CASSGDRAPYGQYF. The CDR3 nucleotides read TGTGCCAGCAGTGGGGACAGGGCGCCCTACGGGCAGTACTTC.

This clonotype was seen a handful of times. The CDR3 loop reads CASSMTGGGPYEQYF. DNA of the CDR3: TGTGCCAGTAGTATGACAGGGGGCGGACCCTACGAGCAGTACTTC. The chain carries TRBV19 and TRBJ2-7, with 10 positions matching TRBD1. CDR1 is LNHDA, CDR2 SQIVND, per germline (reference sequence). V lost 3 bases and J lost 2; bases outside the gene matches: 4. This CDR3 has 15 amino acids. The full variable domain, completed using reference TRBV19 and TRBJ2-7, is DGGITQSPKYLFRKEGQNVTLSCEQNLNHDAMYWYRQDPGQGLRLIYYSQIVNDFQKGDIAEGYSVSREKKESFPLTVTSAQKNPTAFYLCASSMTGGGPYEQYFGPGTRLTVT.

The chain carries TRBV11-2 and TRBJ1-6; 9 positions agree with TRBD1. The CDR3 is 15 amino acids. V was pared by 3 bases and J by 7 bases, with 4 bases of the junction left unmatched. Germline values: CDR1 SGHAT, CDR2 FQNNGV. The CDR3 DNA follows: TGTGCCAGCAGCTTGACAGGGGGAGCAAATTCACCCCTCCACTTT. Encoded protein: CASSLTGGANSPLHF.

The table lists this clonotype with many counts. The chain is built from TRBV2 and TRBJ1-1; 10 bases are a match to TRBD1. This CDR3 comprises 13 residues. Germline CDR1 and CDR2: SNHLY and FYNNEI. The J segment lost 5 bases and the V segment lost 8 bases, leaving 5 bases of the junction unmatched. DNA for the CDR3: TGTGCCAGCTCGGGACAGGGGAGGACTGAAGCTTTCTTT. As protein: CASSGQGRTEAFF.